This T cell receptor (beta chain) is drawn from a study of T cells expressing NK-cell markers. Overall study context: The study drew TCR beta repertoires from sorted CD3+CD56+NKG2C+, CD3+CD56+NKG2C- and CD3+CD56-NKG2C+ T cells. Seven of the eight sequenced donors were HCMV-seropositive; one was seronegative.

Points on this clonotype: Its antigen is currently unknown.

CDR1 DFQATT and CDR2 SNEGSKA come from the germline V gene (reference sequence). CDR3 size: 16 residues. Study-level results: No clear determination of HCMV specificity was made for expanded NKG2C+ T cell clones. Roughly 1.0-7.0% of CD8+ T cells in over 5 donors belonged to dominant NKG2C+ clonotypes.

TCRdb reprocessed the 5' RACE reads and stores each CDR3 protein as one record, lacking DNA. The specimen's table records under 600,000 distinct CDR3 sequences. The rearrangement joins TRBV20-1 to TRBJ2-7; the D call of TRBD2 rests on TCRdb alone, since no DNA is present to check it. Input material: blood T cells: a sorted CD56 or NKG2C T cell subset, CD4+ or CD8+ T cells, or bulk PBMC T cells (not recorded which). The clonotype was recovered from a woman aged 45-59 years in good health. Here the CDR3 reads CSASTSGRPTLGEQYF.